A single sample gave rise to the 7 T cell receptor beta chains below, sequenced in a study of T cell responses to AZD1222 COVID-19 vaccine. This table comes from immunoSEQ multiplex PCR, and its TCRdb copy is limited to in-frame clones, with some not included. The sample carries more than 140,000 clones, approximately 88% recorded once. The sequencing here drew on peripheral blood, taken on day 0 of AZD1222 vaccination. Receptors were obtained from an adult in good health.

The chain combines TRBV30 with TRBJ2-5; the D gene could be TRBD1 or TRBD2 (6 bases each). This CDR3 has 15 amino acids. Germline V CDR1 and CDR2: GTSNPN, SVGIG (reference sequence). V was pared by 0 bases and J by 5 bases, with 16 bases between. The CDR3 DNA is TGTGCCTGGAGTGTAATAGGGGGGAAGTGGGAGACCCAGTACTTC. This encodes CAWSVIGGKWETQYF.

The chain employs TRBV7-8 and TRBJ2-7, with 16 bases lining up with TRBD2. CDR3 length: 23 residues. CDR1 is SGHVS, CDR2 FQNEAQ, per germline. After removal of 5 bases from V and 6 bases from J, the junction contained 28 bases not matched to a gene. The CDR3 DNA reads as TGTGCCAGCAGCCGGACAGGGGGACTAGCGGGAGGGCCGGTAGGGACTATTCATCGCGAGCAGTACTTC. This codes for CASSRTGGLAGGPVGTIHREQYF.

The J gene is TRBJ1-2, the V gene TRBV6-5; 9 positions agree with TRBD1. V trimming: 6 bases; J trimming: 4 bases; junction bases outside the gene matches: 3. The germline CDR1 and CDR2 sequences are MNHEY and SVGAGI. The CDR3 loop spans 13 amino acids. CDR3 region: CASRTGGSYGYTF. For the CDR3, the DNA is TGTGCCAGCAGGACAGGGGGATCCTATGGCTACACCTTC.

The CDR3 region has the DNA TGTGCCAGCAGCCCGTGCGTTAGGAATGAGCAGTTCTTC. Its translation: CASSPCVRNEQFF. The chain joins TRBV21-1 to TRBJ2-1. TRBV21-1 is described as a pseudogene. The CDR3 runs 13 residues.

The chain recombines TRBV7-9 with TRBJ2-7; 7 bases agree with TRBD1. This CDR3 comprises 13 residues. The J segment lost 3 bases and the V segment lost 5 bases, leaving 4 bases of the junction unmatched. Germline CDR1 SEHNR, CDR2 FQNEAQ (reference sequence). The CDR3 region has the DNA TGTGCCAGCAGCGCTCGACAGGGCTACGAGCAGTACTTC. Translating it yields CASSARQGYEQYF.

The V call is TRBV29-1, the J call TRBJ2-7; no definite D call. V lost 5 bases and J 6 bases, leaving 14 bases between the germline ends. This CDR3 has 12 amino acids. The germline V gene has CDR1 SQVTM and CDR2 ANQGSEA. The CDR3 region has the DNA TGCAGCGTTTCCGGGCCTAGGAGCGAGCAGTACTTC. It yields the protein CSVSGPRSEQYF.

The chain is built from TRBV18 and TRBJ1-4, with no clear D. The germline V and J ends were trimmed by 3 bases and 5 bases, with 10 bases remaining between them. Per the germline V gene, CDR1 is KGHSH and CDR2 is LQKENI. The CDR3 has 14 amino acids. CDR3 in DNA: TGTGCCAGCTCACCTTATATGGGAAATGAAAAACTGTTTTTT. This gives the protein CASSPYMGNEKLFF. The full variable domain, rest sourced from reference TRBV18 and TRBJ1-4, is NAGVMQNPRHLVRRRGQEARLRCSPMKGHSHVYWYRQLPEEGLKFMVYLQKENIIDESGMPKERFSAEFPKEGPSILRIQQVVRGDSAAYFCASSPYMGNEKLFFGSGTQLSVL.